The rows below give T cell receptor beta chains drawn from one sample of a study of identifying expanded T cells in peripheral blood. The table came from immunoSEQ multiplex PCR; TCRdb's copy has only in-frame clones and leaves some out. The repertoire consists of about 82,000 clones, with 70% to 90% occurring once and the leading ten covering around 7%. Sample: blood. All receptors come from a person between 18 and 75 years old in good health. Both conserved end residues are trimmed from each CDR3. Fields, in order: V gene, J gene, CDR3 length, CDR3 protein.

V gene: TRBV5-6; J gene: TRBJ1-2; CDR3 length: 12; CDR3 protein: ASSSTGGGRGYT
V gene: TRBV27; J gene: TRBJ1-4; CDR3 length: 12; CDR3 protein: ASSLGQASEKLF
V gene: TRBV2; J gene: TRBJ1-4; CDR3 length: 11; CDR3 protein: ASRGREDEKLF
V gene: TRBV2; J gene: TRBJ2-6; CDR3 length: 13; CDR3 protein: ASSEVSTGANVLT
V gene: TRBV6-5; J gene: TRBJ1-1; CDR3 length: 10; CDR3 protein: ASSYGGRTAF
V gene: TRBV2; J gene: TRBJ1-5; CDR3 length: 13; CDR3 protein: ASSDITAVARPQH
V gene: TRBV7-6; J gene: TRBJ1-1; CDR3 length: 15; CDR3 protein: ASSLDGRRRAGTEAF
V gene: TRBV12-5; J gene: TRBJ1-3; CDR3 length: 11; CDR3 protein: ASGLAPGNTIY
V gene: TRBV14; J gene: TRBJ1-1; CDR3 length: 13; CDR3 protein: ASSQDYLGRAEAF
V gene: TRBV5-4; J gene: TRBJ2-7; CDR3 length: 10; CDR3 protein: ASSQTGYEQY
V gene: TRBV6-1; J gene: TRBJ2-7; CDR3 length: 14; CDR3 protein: ASSAGGSGHSIEQY
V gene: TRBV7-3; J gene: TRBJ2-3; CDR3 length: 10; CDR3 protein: ASSLGTNTQY
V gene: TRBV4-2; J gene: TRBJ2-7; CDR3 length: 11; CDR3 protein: ASSQEEATSRH
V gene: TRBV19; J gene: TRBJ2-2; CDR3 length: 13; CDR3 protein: ASRGQAAHTGELF
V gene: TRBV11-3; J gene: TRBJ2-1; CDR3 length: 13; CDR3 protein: ASESSGRARNEQF
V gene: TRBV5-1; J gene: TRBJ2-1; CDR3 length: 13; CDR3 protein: ASSLARIANNEQF
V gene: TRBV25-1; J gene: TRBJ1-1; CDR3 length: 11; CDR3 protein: ASIRRENTEAF
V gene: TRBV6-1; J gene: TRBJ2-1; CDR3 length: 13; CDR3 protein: ASSPGLAGEDEQF
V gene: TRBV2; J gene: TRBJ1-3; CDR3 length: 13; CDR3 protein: ASSGGANSGNTIY
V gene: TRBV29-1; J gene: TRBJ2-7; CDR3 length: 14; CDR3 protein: SVEGLPGQGMFEQY
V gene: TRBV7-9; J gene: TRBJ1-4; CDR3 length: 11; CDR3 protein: ASSLGPNEKLF
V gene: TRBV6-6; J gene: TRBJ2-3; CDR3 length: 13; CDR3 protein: ASSPGDRVPDTQY
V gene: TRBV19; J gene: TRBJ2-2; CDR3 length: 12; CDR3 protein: ASTRTTNTGELF
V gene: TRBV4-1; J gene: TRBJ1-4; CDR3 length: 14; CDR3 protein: ASSHAGKGNNEKLF
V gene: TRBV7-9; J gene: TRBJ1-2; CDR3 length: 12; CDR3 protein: ASSSGQSFYGYT
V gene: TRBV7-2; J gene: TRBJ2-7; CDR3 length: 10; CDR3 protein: ASSITSYEQY
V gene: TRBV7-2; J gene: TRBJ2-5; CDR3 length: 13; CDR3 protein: ASSRRTGDQETQY
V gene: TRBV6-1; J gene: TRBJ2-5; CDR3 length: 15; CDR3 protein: ASSEWAIGTSRETQY
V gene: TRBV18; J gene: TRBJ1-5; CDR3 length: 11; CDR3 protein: ASSPAGEQPQH
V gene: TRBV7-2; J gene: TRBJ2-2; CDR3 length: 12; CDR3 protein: ATHTGIFTGELF
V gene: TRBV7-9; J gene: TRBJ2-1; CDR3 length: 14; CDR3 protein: ASSRRDGKMENEQF
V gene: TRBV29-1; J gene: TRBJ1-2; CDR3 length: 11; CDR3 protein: SVNTLYTDGYT
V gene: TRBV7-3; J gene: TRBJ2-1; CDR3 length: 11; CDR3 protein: ASSGRRGNEQF
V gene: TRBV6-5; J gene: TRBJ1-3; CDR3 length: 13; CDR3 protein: ASSRSRQRGNTIY
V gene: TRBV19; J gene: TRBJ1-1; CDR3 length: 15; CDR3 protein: ASTQRGTGTKNTEAF
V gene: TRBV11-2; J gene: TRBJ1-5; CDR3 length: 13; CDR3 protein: ASSQTDRINQPQH
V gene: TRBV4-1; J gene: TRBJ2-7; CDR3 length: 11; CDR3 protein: ASSQARTYEQY
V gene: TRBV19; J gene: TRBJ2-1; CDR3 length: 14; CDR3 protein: ASSSPQGAHRNEQF
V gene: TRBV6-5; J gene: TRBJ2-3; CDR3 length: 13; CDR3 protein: ATRRRGGAGHTQY
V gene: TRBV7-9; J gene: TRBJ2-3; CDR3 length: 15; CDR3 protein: ASSLANRVGGTDTQY
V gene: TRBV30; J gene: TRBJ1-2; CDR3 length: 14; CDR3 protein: AWRTPGQLKNYGYT
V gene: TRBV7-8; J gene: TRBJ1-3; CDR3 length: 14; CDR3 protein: ASRDHTGSPGNTIY
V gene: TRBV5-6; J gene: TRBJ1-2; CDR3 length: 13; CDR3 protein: ASSPTGQGVYGYT
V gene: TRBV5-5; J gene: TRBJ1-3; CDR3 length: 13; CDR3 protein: ASSVDGYSGNTIY
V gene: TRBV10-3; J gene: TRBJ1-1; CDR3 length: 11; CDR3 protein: AIKDRRNTEAF
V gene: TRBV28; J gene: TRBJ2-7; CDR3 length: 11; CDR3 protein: AATGTGKYEQY
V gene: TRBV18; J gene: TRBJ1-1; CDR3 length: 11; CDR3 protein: ASSGTSDTEAF
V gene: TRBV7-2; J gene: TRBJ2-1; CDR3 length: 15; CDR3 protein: ASSPSLSSAAYNEQF
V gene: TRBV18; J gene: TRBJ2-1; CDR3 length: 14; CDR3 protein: ASSQRTSGSHNEQF
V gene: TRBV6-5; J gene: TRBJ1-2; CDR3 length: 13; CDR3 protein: ASRDGSGRDYGYT
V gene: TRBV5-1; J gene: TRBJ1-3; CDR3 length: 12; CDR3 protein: ASSMGADGNTIY
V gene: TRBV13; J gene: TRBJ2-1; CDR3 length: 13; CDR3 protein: ASSPRGGSYNEQF
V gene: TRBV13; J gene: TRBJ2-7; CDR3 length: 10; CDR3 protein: ASSLVPYEQY
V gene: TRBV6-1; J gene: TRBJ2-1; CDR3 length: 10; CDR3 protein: ASGDPGTATF